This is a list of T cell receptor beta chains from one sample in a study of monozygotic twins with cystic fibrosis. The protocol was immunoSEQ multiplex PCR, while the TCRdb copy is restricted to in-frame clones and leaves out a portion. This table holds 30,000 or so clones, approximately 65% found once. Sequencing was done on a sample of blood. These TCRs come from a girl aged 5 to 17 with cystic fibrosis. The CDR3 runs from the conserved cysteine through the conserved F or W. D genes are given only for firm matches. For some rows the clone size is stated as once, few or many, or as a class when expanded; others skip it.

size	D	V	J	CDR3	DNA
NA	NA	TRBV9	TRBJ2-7	CASSEDFSIGAEQYF	TGTGCCAGCAGTGAGGACTTTTCAATAGGGGCCGAGCAGTACTTC
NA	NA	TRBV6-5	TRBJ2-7	CASSPLSGAYYEQYF	TGTGCCAGCAGTCCTCTCTCGGGAGCATATTACGAGCAGTACTTC
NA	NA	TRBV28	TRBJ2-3	CASSFLDTQYF	TGTGCCAGCAGTTTCCTGGATACGCAGTATTTT
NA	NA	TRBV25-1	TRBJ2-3	CASSDQGGREEDTQYF	TGTGCCAGCAGTGACCAGGGGGGGAGGGAGGAAGATACGCAGTATTTT
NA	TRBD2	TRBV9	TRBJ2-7	CASSVGASGRDYEQYF	TGTGCCAGCAGCGTAGGGGCTAGCGGGAGGGACTACGAGCAGTACTTC
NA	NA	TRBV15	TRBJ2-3	CATSRHLPGNTQYF	TGTGCCACCAGCAGGCACCTTCCTGGGAATACGCAGTATTTT
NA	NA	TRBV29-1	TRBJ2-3	CSVEEAITLVSTQYF	TGCAGCGTTGAAGAAGCTATAACACTAGTTTCTACGCAGTATTTT
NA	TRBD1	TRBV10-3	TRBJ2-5	CAISDGTAAQETQYF	TGTGCCATCAGTGACGGGACAGCCGCTCAAGAGACCCAGTACTTC
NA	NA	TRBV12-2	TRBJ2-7	CASRLNGEGDPYEQYF	TGTGCAAGTCGCTTGAATGGCGAAGGAGACCCCTACGAGCAGTACTTC
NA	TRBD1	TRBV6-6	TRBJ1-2	CASSGQGLNYGYTF	TGTGCCAGCAGCGGACAGGGACTAAACTATGGCTACACCTTC
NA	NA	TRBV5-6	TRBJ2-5	CASGPQGAKQDF	TGTGCCAGCGGGCCACAAGGGGCGAAGCAGGACTTC
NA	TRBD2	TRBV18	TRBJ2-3	CASSQIAGSVTDTQYF	TGTGCCAGCTCACAGATAGCGGGATCTGTGACAGATACGCAGTATTTT
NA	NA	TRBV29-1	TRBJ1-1	CSVDGVDFHTEAFF	TGCAGCGTTGATGGGGTGGATTTTCACACTGAAGCTTTCTTT
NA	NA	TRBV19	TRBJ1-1	CASSIYLGTEAFF	TGTGCCAGTAGTATTTATCTGGGAACTGAAGCTTTCTTT
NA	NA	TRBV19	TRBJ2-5	CASSIPGVTGIETQYF	TGTGCCAGTAGTATCCCAGGGGTAACGGGGATAGAGACCCAGTACTTC
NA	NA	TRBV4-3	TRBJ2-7	CASSQDVVPGGYEQYF	TGCGCCAGCAGCCAAGATGTAGTTCCAGGGGGGTACGAGCAGTACTTC
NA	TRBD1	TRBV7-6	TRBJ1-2	CASSKYQGEDGYTF	TGTGCCAGCAGCAAGTATCAGGGGGAAGATGGCTACACCTTC
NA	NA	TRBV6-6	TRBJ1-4	CASSYPSWGNNEKLFF	TGTGCCAGCAGTTACCCCTCATGGGGAAATAATGAAAAACTGTTTTTT
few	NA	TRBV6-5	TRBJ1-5	CASSSQENQPQHF	TGTGCCAGCAGTTCACAGGAGAATCAGCCCCAGCATTTT
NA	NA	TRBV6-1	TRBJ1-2	CASSVPIEGYTF	TGTGCCAGCAGTGTCCCTATTGAGGGCTACACCTTC
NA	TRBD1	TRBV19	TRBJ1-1	CATRDRADTEAFF	TGTGCCACCCGGGACAGGGCGGACACTGAAGCTTTCTTT
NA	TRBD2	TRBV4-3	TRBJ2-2	CASSQVFERENTGELFF	TGCGCCAGCAGCCAAGTCTTCGAGCGGGAGAACACCGGGGAGCTGTTTTTT
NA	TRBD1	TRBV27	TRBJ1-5	CASSRSGTGDFQPQHF	TGTGCCAGCAGCCGCTCCGGGACAGGGGATTTTCAGCCCCAGCATTTT
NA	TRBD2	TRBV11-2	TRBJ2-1	CASSLGQREKSGEQFF	TGTGCCAGCAGCTTAGGCCAGCGGGAGAAATCAGGTGAGCAGTTCTTC
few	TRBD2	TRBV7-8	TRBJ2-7	CASSFWTSGRLIYEQYF	TGTGCCAGCAGCTTTTGGACTAGCGGGAGACTCATCTACGAGCAGTACTTC
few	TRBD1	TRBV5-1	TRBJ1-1	CASSSLGGREAFF	TGCGCCAGCAGCTCCCTAGGGGGCAGAGAAGCTTTCTTT
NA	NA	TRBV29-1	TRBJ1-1	CSVEGRAGTEAFF	TGCAGCGTTGAAGGCCGAGCTGGGACTGAAGCTTTCTTT
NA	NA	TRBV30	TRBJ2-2	CAWNFYGELFF	TGTGCCTGGAATTTTTACGGGGAGCTGTTTTTT
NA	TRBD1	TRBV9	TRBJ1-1	CASSASGTGWAEAFF	TGTGCCAGCAGCGCCTCCGGGACAGGGTGGGCTGAAGCTTTCTTT
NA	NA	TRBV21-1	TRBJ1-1	CASSKEKRMGTEAFF	TGTGCCAGCAGCAAAGAAAAGAGAATGGGCACTGAAGCTTTCTTT
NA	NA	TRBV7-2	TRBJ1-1	CASSFRRSTEAFF	TGTGCCAGCAGCTTCCGCCGATCCACTGAAGCTTTCTTT
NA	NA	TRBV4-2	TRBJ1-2	CASSQRQQGFGYGYTF	TGTGCCAGCAGCCAACGTCAACAGGGATTTGGCTATGGCTACACCTTC
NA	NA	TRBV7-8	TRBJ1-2	CASSALAGANYGYTF	TGTGCCAGCAGCGCCCTGGCAGGAGCTAACTATGGCTACACCTTC
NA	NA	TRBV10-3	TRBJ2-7	CAISEPGASPYEQYF	TGTGCCATCAGTGAACCGGGAGCCTCCCCCTACGAGCAGTACTTC
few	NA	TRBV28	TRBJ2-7	CASSPDRRAGEQYF	TGTGCCAGCAGTCCGGACAGAAGAGCGGGCGAGCAGTACTTC